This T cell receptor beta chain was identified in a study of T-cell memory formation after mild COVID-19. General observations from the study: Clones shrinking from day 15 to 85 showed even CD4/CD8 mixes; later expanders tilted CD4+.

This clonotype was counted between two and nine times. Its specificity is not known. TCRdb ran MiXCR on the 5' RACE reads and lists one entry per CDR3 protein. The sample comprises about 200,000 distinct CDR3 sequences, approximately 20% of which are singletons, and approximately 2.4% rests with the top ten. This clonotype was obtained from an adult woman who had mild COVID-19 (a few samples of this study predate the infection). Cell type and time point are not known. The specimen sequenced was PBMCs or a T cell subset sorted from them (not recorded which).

As DNA, the CDR3 is TGCGCCAGCAGCTTGGGGACTAGCGGCGAGCAGTACTTC. This codes for CASSLGTSGEQYF. The J gene is TRBJ2-7, the V gene TRBV5-1; 10 nucleotides line up with TRBD2. CDR1 is SGHRS and CDR2 is YFSETQ in the germline V gene. The ends lost 0 bases at V and 6 bases at J; junction bases unmatched: 0. The CDR3 runs to 13 residues. Full variable domain (rest looked up from reference TRBV5-1 and TRBJ2-7): KAGVTQTPRYLIKTRGQQVTLSCSPISGHRSVSWYQQTPGQGLQFLFEYFSETQRNKGNFPGRFSGRQFSNSRSEMNVSTLELGDSALYLCASSLGTSGEQYFGPGTRLTVT.